This TCR beta chain was sequenced during a study of technical replicates of blood from several donors. Data came from immunoSEQ multiplex PCR; TCRdb stores just in-frame clones and leaves some out. In the table there are roughly 56,000 clones, around 87% of which are singletons. Germline CDR1 reads SNHLY; CDR2 reads FYNNEI. This CDR3 region has 17 residues. Germline trimming cut 6 bases from V and 5 bases from J; bases unmatched to any gene: 16. The chain uses TRBV2 and TRBJ1-2; 9 nucleotides agree with TRBD1. The receptor comes from a human donor in good health. Some clones in this sample may be carry-over from other donors' samples. Sequences were obtained from PBMCs. The chain's CDR3 is CASRDGTGKTKLYGYTF. CDR3 sequence (DNA): TGTGCCAGCAGAGACGGGACAGGGAAGACTAAACTATATGGCTACACCTTC.